The 13 T cell receptor beta chains below come from one sample, sequenced in a study of T cells after yellow fever vaccination. TCRdb used MiXCR to reprocess the 5' RACE reads, holding one entry per CDR3 protein. Among around 320,000 distinct CDR3 sequences, about 10% were seen once, and the ten largest hold about 3%. The sequenced sample was CD4+ T cells sorted from PBMCs, obtained 45 days after the yellow fever booster vaccination. The receptors originated from a man younger than 35 who received the YFV17D yellow fever vaccine.

V gene TRBV13 combines with J gene TRBJ1-1; 10 bases match TRBD1. CDR1 is PRHDT and CDR2 is FYEKMQ in the germline V gene (reference sequence). V shed 5 bases and J 0 bases; nucleotides not matched to a gene: 6. The CDR3 has 16 amino acids. The CDR3 bases are TGTGCCAGCAGCCGGAGGACAGGGGGATTGAACACTGAAGCTTTCTTT. Translated: CASSRRTGGLNTEAFF.

This chain joins TRBV7-2 and TRBJ1-5; perhaps TRBD1 as D (6 bases). This CDR3 contains 14 residues. Per the germline V gene, CDR1 is SGHTA and CDR2 is FQGNSA. With 4 bases removed from V and 5 bases from J, the gap between germline ends came to 12 bases. The CDR3 DNA reads TGTGCCAGCAGCTCACGAGGGGGGGATCAGCCCCAGCATTTT. This encodes CASSSRGGDQPQHF.

The chain uses TRBV5-4 and TRBJ1-1; tentative D call: TRBD1 (6 bases). This CDR3 spans 13 amino acids. Germline values: CDR1 SGHNT, CDR2 YYREEE (reference sequence). V lost 5 bases, J lost 4 bases, and 12 bases lay in between. The CDR3 spells CASSREQGTEAFF. DNA of the CDR3: TGTGCCAGCAGTCGAGAACAGGGCACTGAAGCTTTCTTT. Complete variable domain (other parts from reference TRBV5-4 and TRBJ1-1): ETGVTQSPTHLIKTRGQQVTLRCSSQSGHNTVSWYQQALGQGPQFIFQYYREEENGRGNFPPRFSGLQFPNYSSELNVNALELDDSALYLCASSREQGTEAFFGQGTRLTVV.

This clonotype was found many times. The gene calls are TRBV7-9 and TRBJ2-7; 11 positions match TRBD1. CDR1 SEHNR and CDR2 FQNEAQ come from the germline V gene (reference sequence). The CDR3 runs 15 residues. J gave up 4 bases and V 1 base, and 3 bases lay outside the gene matches. CDR3 coding DNA: TGTGCCAGCAGCTTAGGCGGACAGGGGGCTTACGAGCAGTACTTC. Amino acids: CASSLGGQGAYEQYF.

A few counts support this clonotype. This chain links TRBV18 with TRBJ1-2; D ambiguous. The germline V and J ends were trimmed by 3 bases and 2 bases, with 16 bases remaining between them. The CDR3 is 16 amino acids. Germline V gene data show CDR1 as KGHSH and CDR2 as LQKENI. DNA of the CDR3: TGTGCCAGCTCACCTTCCCCCGCAGGCTTAAACTATGGCTACACCTTC. This translates into CASSPSPAGLNYGYTF.

This clonotype has more than one count but fewer than ten. V usage is TRBV5-6 and J usage is TRBJ1-1; the D is unclear. Per the germline V gene, CDR1 is SGHDT and CDR2 is YYEEEE. Trimming cost V 1 base and J 3 bases, with 10 bases left between them. The CDR3 length is 14 residues. The CDR3 reads CASSLPGSDTEAFF. CDR3 nucleotide sequence: TGTGCCAGCAGCTTGCCGGGATCCGACACTGAAGCTTTCTTT.

This clonotype appeared a few times. V gene TRBV6-2 or TRBV6-3 combines with J gene TRBJ2-3; 8 bases fit TRBD2. Per germline, CDR1 MNHEY and CDR2 SVGEGT. There are 12 residues in the CDR3. V dropped 2 bases and J dropped 12; count of bases not matched to a gene: 4. Written as DNA, the CDR3 is TGTGCCAGCAGTTACGCGGGGGGCGAACAGTATTTT. Translation gives CASSYAGGEQYF.

This rearrangement joins TRBV2 to TRBJ1-5; 8 nucleotides align to TRBD1. Trimming cost V 2 bases and J 6 bases; bases outside gene matches: 9. The CDR3 sequence is 16 residues long. Germline lookup yields CDR1 SNHLY and CDR2 FYNNEI. The CDR3: CASSELARGLGQPQHF. The CDR3 bases are TGTGCCAGCAGTGAATTGGCCAGGGGGCTAGGTCAGCCCCAGCATTTT. The entire variable domain, with the rest obtained from reference TRBV2 and TRBJ1-5, is as follows: EPEVTQTPSHQVTQMGQEVILRCVPISNHLYFYWYRQILGQKVEFLVSFYNNEISEKSEIFDDQFSVERPDGSNFTLKIRSTKLEDSAMYFCASSELARGLGQPQHFGDGTRLSIL.

Here the CDR3 DNA reads TGTGCCAGCAGTGAAAGGAGCCGGTGGAGCTACAATGAGCAGTTCTTC. Amino acids: CASSERSRWSYNEQFF. This chain links TRBV2 with TRBJ2-1; D is ambiguous. The V end was cut by 2 bases, the J end by 3 bases, with 14 bases between. This CDR3 is built from 16 residues. Germline lookup yields CDR1 SNHLY and CDR2 FYNNEI.

In its sample, this clonotype was seen a few times. V gene TRBV6-6 combines with J gene TRBJ1-4; 9 bases line up with TRBD1. The CDR3 is 14 residues long. The trim removed 5 bases at V and 5 bases at J, leaving 3 bases unmatched. Germline CDR1 reads MNHNY; CDR2 reads SVGAGI (reference sequence). In nucleotides, the CDR3 is TGTGCCAGCAGTATCGGACAGGGGAATGAAAAACTGTTTTTT. Encoded protein: CASSIGQGNEKLFF.

This clonotype was recorded a few times. The rearrangement uses TRBV7-3 and TRBJ2-3, with D perhaps matching TRBD2 (6 bases). Trimming removed 3 bases at V and 2 bases at J, with 15 bases between. CDR1 SGHTA and CDR2 FQGTGA come from the germline V gene. This CDR3 comprises 16 residues. The CDR3 bases are TGTGCCAGCAGCTTTGCCGGGACGGGAGACACAGATACGCAGTATTTT. It is translated as CASSFAGTGDTDTQYF.

This clonotype was observed many times. This chain joins TRBV25-1 and TRBJ2-3; tentatively, D is TRBD1 or TRBD2 (6 bases each). V was pared by 4 bases and J by 2 bases, with 13 bases between. Germline CDR1 reads MGHDK; CDR2 reads SYGVNS. The CDR3 contains 15 residues. CDR3: CASSVGGRDTDTQYF. The CDR3 DNA sequence: TGTGCCAGCAGTGTAGGGGGGCGCGACACAGATACGCAGTATTTT.

The table lists this clonotype with a few counts. The genes are TRBV7-2 and TRBJ2-5; D ambiguous. Trimming left V 3 bases short and J 5 bases short, with 10 bases between. The CDR3 length is 13 residues. Looked up from germline, CDR1 is SGHTA and CDR2 is FQGNSA. The CDR3 region is CASSFNPRETQYF. For the CDR3, the DNA is TGTGCCAGCAGCTTTAACCCTCGGGAGACCCAGTACTTC.